This T cell receptor (beta chain) derives from a study of blood T cell repertoires in COVID-19. V shed 6 bases and J 4 bases; nucleotides not matched to a gene: 5. CDR3 length equals 15 residues. Looked up from germline, CDR1 is MNHEY and CDR2 is SMNVEV (reference sequence). Profiled with immunoSEQ multiplex PCR; TCRdb holds only in-frame clones, not every one. The profile shows roughly 180,000 clones, roughly 80% of them singletons. This receptor was taken from a man aged 55-75 years who had been exposed to COVID-19. This rearrangement joins TRBV27 to TRBJ2-7; 14 bases align to TRBD2. Sequencing used PBMCs or T cells enriched from blood (not recorded which). The CDR3 bases are TGTGCCAGCAGCCTGGGGACTAGCGGGAGTTACGAGCAGTACTTC. It codes for CASSLGTSGSYEQYF.